This T cell receptor (beta chain) stems from a study of identical twins. The study, taken as a whole, reports: Low generation-probability sequences were in excess among twin-shared out-of-frame alpha sequences.

In every case, the donor was a healthy Caucasian. This clonotype was observed at least ten times. Antigen unknown. A universal primer site was added by template switching, and unique molecular identifiers were carried by the cDNA. MiXCR, applied by TCRdb to the 5' RACE reads, yields one record per CDR3 protein. This table has roughly 470,000 distinct CDR3 sequences, roughly an eighth appearing once. Germline-derived CDR1 and CDR2 are SGHAT and FQNNGV. After removal of 2 bases from V and 0 bases from J, the junction contained 12 bases not matched to a gene. This CDR3 has 19 residues. In addition, the sample was reused for a study of yellow fever vaccine responses in identical twins.

This chain uses TRBV11-2 with TRBJ2-4, with 8 bases fitting TRBD1. The sequence derives from a woman between 18 and 29 years old in good health. The sequenced sample consisted of CD4+ T cells sorted from blood. Here the CDR3 DNA reads TGTGCCAGCAGCTTAAACGTTGGACAGGGTAACCTAGCCAAAAACATTCAGTACTTC. Amino acid sequence: CASSLNVGQGNLAKNIQYF.